These 26 T cell receptor beta chains were all obtained from the same sample, sequenced in a study of cytomegalovirus exposure and HLA in healthy donors. PCR employed 60 Vbeta and 13 Jbeta primers. Clones were read by immunoSEQ multiplex PCR, and TCRdb kept only the in-frame ones, dropping some. The table shows some 190,000 clones, with over 80% occurring only once. The sample consisted of PBMCs. The receptors shown here come from a man in his forties in good health and CMV-seronegative.

The CDR3 is CASRPQGVDGYTF. The CDR3 coding sequence is TGTGCCAGCAGACCTCAGGGTGTCGATGGCTACACCTTC. The V gene is TRBV27, the J gene TRBJ1-2, with D maybe TRBD1 (5 bases). V was trimmed by 6 bases and J by 6 bases, leaving 14 bases between them. CDR3 length: 13 amino acids. Germline-derived CDR1 and CDR2 are MNHEY and SMNVEV (reference sequence).

This rearrangement joins TRBV15 to TRBJ1-2; 8 positions match TRBD1. Germline CDR1 reads LNHNV; CDR2 reads YYDKDF (reference sequence). The V segment lost 0 bases and the J segment 4 bases; nucleotides outside the gene matches: 7. The CDR3 length is 16 residues. The CDR3 loop is CATSRDLAGGPYGYTF. CDR3 sequence (DNA): TGTGCCACCAGCAGAGATCTGGCAGGGGGCCCCTATGGCTACACCTTC.

The chain employs TRBV5-4 and TRBJ1-1, with 7 bases identical to TRBD1. The length of the CDR3 is 12 residues. The V segment lost 3 bases and the J segment 8 bases; nucleotides outside the gene matches: 4. Per germline, CDR1 SGHNT and CDR2 YYREEE (reference sequence). This CDR3 reads CASSSLGQEAFF. The DNA of the CDR3 is TGTGCCAGCAGCTCGTTGGGACAGGAAGCTTTCTTT.

This clone appeared once. The chain combines TRBV13 with TRBJ2-7; tentative D call: TRBD1 (5 bases). The germline V gene has CDR1 PRHDT and CDR2 FYEKMQ (reference sequence). The CDR3 length is 15 residues. Trimming shortened V by 4 bases and J by 1 base, and 14 bases separated the two germline ends. The CDR3 loop is CASSSRKGISYEQYF. CDR3 nucleotides: TGTGCCAGCAGCTCCCGTAAGGGGATTTCCTACGAGCAGTACTTC. Full variable domain (rest looked up from reference TRBV13 and TRBJ2-7): AAGVIQSPRHLIKEKRETATLKCYPIPRHDTVYWYQQGPGQDPQFLISFYEKMQSDKGSIPDRFSAQQFSDYHSELNMSSLELGDSALYFCASSSRKGISYEQYFGPGTRLTVT.

This clone was observed a handful of times. The junction departs from the called germline gene at one end, perhaps through a read error. This rearrangement joins TRBV7-9 to TRBJ2-7; TRBD2 is a possible D gene (5 bases). Per germline, CDR1 SEHNR and CDR2 FQNEAQ (reference sequence). The length of the CDR3 is 14 residues. CDR3 sequence reads: CSSSFVGIKYEQYF. In nucleotides, the CDR3 is TGTTCCAGCAGCTTCGTCGGGATCAAATACGAGCAGTACTTC. Drawing the rest from reference TRBV7-9 and TRBJ2-7, the complete variable domain is DTGVSQNPRHKITKRGQNVTFRCDPISEHNRLYWYRQTLGQGPEFLTYFQNEAQLEKSRLLSDRFSAERPKGSFSTLEIQRTEQGDSAMYLCSSSFVGIKYEQYFGPGTRLTVT.

V gene TRBV27 combines with J gene TRBJ2-7, with 7 bases that match TRBD1. Looked up from germline, CDR1 is MNHEY and CDR2 is SMNVEV (reference sequence). This CDR3 is 13 amino acids long. V lost 4 bases to trimming and J lost 3 bases; unmatched junction nucleotides: 3. The CDR3 nucleotides read TGTGCCAGCAGTTACGGGACAGACTACGAGCAGTACTTC. It translates to CASSYGTDYEQYF.

The V gene is TRBV6-5, the J gene TRBJ2-7; TRBD1 might be the D (6 bases). V lost 5 bases to trimming and J lost 1 base, with 12 bases between them. The CDR3 covers 14 residues. Germline CDR1 MNHEY, CDR2 SVGAGI. The CDR3 here is CASSRDTLSYEQYF. The CDR3 coding sequence is TGTGCCAGCAGTCGGGACACCTTATCCTACGAGCAGTACTTC.

A note on this clone: The sample contains more than one DNA sequence encoding this CDR3. The CDR3 protein is CAWSLQGYTEAFF. For the CDR3, the DNA is TGTGCCTGGAGCCTGCAGGGATACACTGAAGCTTTCTTT. The chain is built from TRBV30 and TRBJ1-1; D is perhaps TRBD1 (5 bases). CDR3 length: 13 amino acids. V shed 3 bases and J shed 3 bases, with 11 bases lying between them. Germline CDR1 and CDR2: GTSNPN and SVGIG (reference sequence).

J is TRBJ2-7 and V is TRBV4-3; tentative D call: TRBD1 (5 bases). Germline CDR1 LGHNA, CDR2 YSLEER. This CDR3 is 16 amino acids long. Trimming took off 0 bases at V and 0 bases at J, with 12 bases between the two ends. CDR3 sequence: CASSQEPQVVSYEQYF. CDR3 sequence (DNA): TGCGCCAGCAGCCAAGAACCACAGGTCGTCTCCTACGAGCAGTACTTC.

On this clone itself: The junction and the germline gene differ at one end; a read error may be behind it. This chain uses TRBV11-3 with TRBJ2-7, with TRBD1 identical over 10 bases. The CDR3 sequence is 15 residues long. Germline CDR1 is SGHNT and CDR2 is YENEEA. CDR3 sequence reads: CASSLDRGRDYEQYF. The CDR3 bases are TGTGCCAGCAGCCTAGACAGGGGGCGCGACTACGAGCAGTACTTC.

J is TRBJ2-5 and V is TRBV28, with a tentative D call TRBD1 (6 bases). The DNA end lines up better with TRBJ2-7; the J call may be wrong. Germline V gene data show CDR1 as MDHEN and CDR2 as SYDVKM. The length of the CDR3 is 15 residues. This chain's CDR3 is CASSTTGSGSYEQYF. CDR3 coding DNA: TGTGCCAGCAGTACCACAGGGAGTGGATCCTACGAGCAGTACTTC.

A remark on this clone: This sample includes further DNA sequences coding for the same CDR3. The chain employs TRBV4-3 and TRBJ1-5; D not certain. The CDR3 covers 13 residues. Germline V gene data show CDR1 as LGHNA and CDR2 as YSLEER. The V gene lost 0 bases and the J gene lost 4 bases, with 4 bases spanning the gap. CDR3 coding DNA: TGCGCCAGCAGCCAAGATCTTAATCAGCCCCAGCATTTT. It is translated as CASSQDLNQPQHF.

In this sample, this clone turned up a few times. The chain is built from TRBV28 and TRBJ1-1; 7 positions match TRBD1. V lost 8 bases and J lost 5; bases outside the gene matches: 5. The CDR3 loop spans 12 amino acids. CDR1 and CDR2 (germline): MDHEN, SYDVKM. DNA for the CDR3: TGTGCCAGCCAAGACAGGGCGACTGAAGCTTTCTTT. This gives the protein CASQDRATEAFF.

A word on this clone: The sample has other DNA sequences that encode this CDR3 too. The chain joins TRBV28 to TRBJ2-1, with 7 bases matching TRBD2. With V trimmed by 1 base and J by 1 base, 4 bases remained unmatched. Germline V gives CDR1 MDHEN, CDR2 SYDVKM. The CDR3 is 16 residues long. The CDR3: CASSLYSGGSYNEQFF. The CDR3 nucleotides are TGTGCCAGCAGTTTATATTCCGGGGGGTCCTACAATGAGCAGTTCTTC. The full variable domain, in which reference TRBV28 and TRBJ2-1 provide the parts outside the CDR3, is DVKVTQSSRYLVKRTGEKVFLECVQDMDHENMFWYRQDPGLGLRLIYFSYDVKMKEKGDIPEGYSVSREKKERFSLILESASTNQTSMYLCASSLYSGGSYNEQFFGPGTRLTVL.

The CDR3 reads CASSFLPSGTTKHTGELFF. CDR3 sequence (DNA): TGTGCCAGCAGTTTTCTCCCCTCCGGGACTACCAAACACACCGGGGAGCTGTTTTTT. V usage is TRBV27 and J usage is TRBJ2-2; 7 bases are shared with TRBD2. There are 19 residues in the CDR3. J was trimmed by 3 bases and V by 3 bases; bases with no gene match: 16. Germline CDR1 reads MNHEY; CDR2 reads SMNVEV (reference sequence).

The chain is built from TRBV11-2 and TRBJ2-7; 9 bases fit TRBD2. The CDR3 has 15 residues. The germline V gene has CDR1 SGHAT and CDR2 FQNNGV. The V segment lost 1 base and the J segment 5 bases; nucleotides outside the gene matches: 6. DNA of the CDR3: TGTGCCAGCAGCTTAGGGGCGGGAGGGCTGAACGAGCAGTACTTC. It specifies CASSLGAGGLNEQYF.

The chain carries TRBV6-1 and TRBJ2-1, with a weak D call TRBD2 (5 bases). Trimming cost V 5 bases and J 2 bases, with 10 bases left between them. The CDR3 sequence is 14 residues long. Germline-derived CDR1 and CDR2 are MNHNS and SASEGT. The CDR3 bases are TGTGCCAGCAGTAGGGAGATCACCTACAATGAGCAGTTCTTC. Amino acid sequence: CASSREITYNEQFF.

The chain combines TRBV6-5 with TRBJ1-1; D is possibly TRBD1 (5 bases). V lost 7 bases and J lost 1, with 10 bases in between. The germline V gene has CDR1 MNHEY and CDR2 SVGAGI. The CDR3 is 13 residues long. The CDR3 nucleotides read TGTGCCAGCACCCCCGACAGGAACACTGAAGCTTTCTTT. Translating it yields CASTPDRNTEAFF.

The chain employs TRBV5-1 and TRBJ2-3; D may be TRBD1 (5 bases). The length of the CDR3 is 14 residues. Germline V CDR1 and CDR2: SGHRS, YFSETQ. V dropped 1 base and J dropped 6 bases, with 12 bases sitting between them. CDR3 DNA: TGCGCCAGCAGCTTGTCAAGCTCAGGGGATACGCAGTATTTT. It translates to CASSLSSSGDTQYF. Together with reference TRBV5-1 and TRBJ2-3, the CDR3 gives the full variable domain: KAGVTQTPRYLIKTRGQQVTLSCSPISGHRSVSWYQQTPGQGLQFLFEYFSETQRNKGNFPGRFSGRQFSNSRSEMNVSTLELGDSALYLCASSLSSSGDTQYFGPGTRLTVL.

The chain uses TRBV30 and TRBJ1-3; maybe TRBD1 (5 bases). V lost 4 bases to trimming and J lost 1 base, with 11 bases between them. Germline loops: CDR1 GTSNPN, CDR2 SVGIG (reference sequence). This CDR3 has 14 residues. The DNA of the CDR3 is TGTGCCTGGATGGGGGGAAGATCTGGAAACACCATATATTTT. Its protein product is CAWMGGRSGNTIYF.

V and J are TRBV7-2 and TRBJ1-6; TRBD1 might be the D (6 bases). The V end lost 4 bases, the J end lost 5 bases, and 18 bases lay between the germline ends. Germline V gene data show CDR1 as SGHTA and CDR2 as FQGNSA. This CDR3 region has 17 residues. The DNA for the CDR3 is TGTGCCAGCAGCTCAGACCACGGGACACGGAATAATTCACCCCTCCACTTT. Amino acid sequence: CASSSDHGTRNNSPLHF.

Comments on this clone: Other DNA sequences in this sample translate to the same CDR3. The rearrangement joins TRBV5-4 to TRBJ1-2; 8 bases line up with TRBD1. V lost 4 bases to trimming and J lost 4 bases; unmatched junction nucleotides: 3. The CDR3 length is 13 residues. From germline, CDR1 is SGHNT and CDR2 YYREEE (reference sequence). The CDR3 nucleotides are TGTGCCAGCAGCCTGGACAGGGTCTATGGCTACACCTTC. The encoded protein is CASSLDRVYGYTF.

This clone has only a few counts. The chain uses TRBV2 and TRBJ1-5; TRBD1 is a possible D gene (5 bases). V lost 4 bases, J lost 4 bases, and 11 bases lay in between. The CDR3 covers 14 residues. Germline V gene lookup returns CDR1 SNHLY and CDR2 FYNNEI. CDR3 amino acids: CASSAGNENQPQHF. CDR3 DNA: TGTGCCAGCAGTGCAGGGAATGAGAATCAGCCCCAGCATTTT.

Notes on this clone: This specimen includes other DNA sequences encoding the same CDR3. This CDR3 reads CASSLDSSTDTQYF. The CDR3 DNA is TGCGCCAGCAGCTTGGATAGTAGCACAGATACGCAGTATTTT. The rearrangement joins TRBV5-1 to TRBJ2-3; D gene unclear. CDR3 size: 14 residues. V lost 0 bases and J lost 0, with 5 bases in between. The germline CDR1 and CDR2 sequences are SGHRS and YFSETQ.

This clone showed up just a few times. The chain is built from TRBV5-8 and TRBJ2-1, with 11 bases aligning to TRBD1. This CDR3 is built from 15 residues. The germline CDR1 and CDR2 sequences are SGHTS and YDEGEE. V lost 0 bases, J lost 6 bases, and 2 bases stayed unmatched. In DNA, the CDR3 is TGTGCCAGCAGCTTGGACGGGACAGGGGGCAATGAGCAGTTCTTC. This translates into CASSLDGTGGNEQFF. The variable domain in full, completed from reference TRBV5-8 and TRBJ2-1, reads EAGVTQSPTHLIKTRGQQATLRCSPISGHTSVYWYQQALGLGLQFLLWYDEGEERNRGNFPPRFSGRQFPNYSSELNVNALELEDSALYLCASSLDGTGGNEQFFGPGTRLTVL.

The chain links TRBV19 to TRBJ2-3, with unresolved D. Germline loops: CDR1 LNHDA, CDR2 SQIVND (reference sequence). The V end lost 6 bases, the J end lost 4 bases, and 11 bases lay between the germline ends. This CDR3 spans 13 amino acids. DNA of the CDR3: TGTGCCAGTAGGCCTCAGTCCCCAGATACGCAGTATTTT. Translation: CASRPQSPDTQYF. Variable domain in full (rest from reference TRBV19 and TRBJ2-3): DGGITQSPKYLFRKEGQNVTLSCEQNLNHDAMYWYRQDPGQGLRLIYYSQIVNDFQKGDIAEGYSVSREKKESFPLTVTSAQKNPTAFYLCASRPQSPDTQYFGPGTRLTVL.